This T cell receptor beta chain stems from a study of blood T cell repertoires in COVID-19. The germline V and J ends were trimmed by 5 bases and 2 bases, with 13 bases remaining between them. The CDR3 is made up of 14 amino acids. Germline V CDR1 and CDR2: WSHSY, SAAADI. Only in-frame clones appear in the TCRdb table, and some are missing; sequencing was by immunoSEQ multiplex PCR. The sample holds under 200,000 clones; approximately 92% are singletons and the top ten take 0.53%. This sequence originates from a man aged 45 to 65 with acute or convalescent COVID-19. The sequenced sample consisted of peripheral blood. The rearrangement uses TRBV10-2 and TRBJ2-7, with D perhaps TRBD1 (6 bases). CDR3 sequence: CASSHGAGAYEQYF. Written as DNA, the CDR3 is TGCGCCAGCAGTCACGGGGCAGGGGCCTACGAGCAGTACTTC.